These T cell receptor beta chains were read from a single sample in a study of T-cell reconstitution after alpha-beta-depleted transplantation in children. TCRdb reprocessed the PCR reads with MiXCR, giving one entry per CDR3 protein. The sample lists about 980,000 distinct CDR3 sequences, around 30% seen once, with 25% to 35% in the top ten. The sequenced sample was PBMCs, mostly from graft donor cells, obtained 360 days after TCRalphabeta/CD19-depleted stem cell transplant. These receptor sequences come from a boy younger than two who had a stem cell transplant for SCID, so the T cells may come from the graft donor. Both conserved end residues are part of each CDR3. D genes are given only for firm matches. Size tells how often a clone was seen (once, few, many) or the class of an expanded clone, and some rows leave it out.

>few|TRBJ1-2|.|TRBV7-2
TGTGCCAGCAGCTTACGTGAGAGAAGGGGCTCTACAAACTATGGCTACACCTTC
CASSLRERRGSTNYGYTF
>.|TRBJ2-5|.|TRBV5-5
TGTGCCAGCAGCCGTCAGCCGGGACGCCCGGAGACCCAGTACTTC
CASSRQPGRPETQYF
>.|TRBJ1-1|TRBD1|TRBV20-1
TGCAGTGCTAGGACAGGGACGAACACTGAAGCTTTCTTT
CSARTGTNTEAFF
>.|TRBJ2-1|TRBD2|TRBV7-2
TGTGCCAGCAGCTCTGGACTAGTAACTCACAATGAGCAGTTCTTC
CASSSGLVTHNEQFF
>few|TRBJ2-3|.|TRBV6-5
TGTGCCAGCAGTTACTACGATCCGTCCGGGCGGGCAGATACGCAGTATTTT
CASSYYDPSGRADTQYF
>.|TRBJ1-1|TRBD1|TRBV6-5
TGTGCCAGCAGTAGGGGACAGCTTGAAGCTTTCTTT
CASSRGQLEAFF
>few|TRBJ2-7|.|TRBV12-3/TRBV12-4
TGTGCCAGCTCACGGGTCGTCTCCTACGAGCAGTACTTC
CASSRVVSYEQYF
>.|TRBJ1-2|.|TRBV12-3/TRBV12-4
TGTGCCAGCCGCCAAGGGACGGAAACGGTTGTGGGGCTATCCAGGGGCTACACCTTC
CASRQGTETVVGLSRGYTF
>.|TRBJ1-2|.|TRBV12-3/TRBV12-4
TGTGCCAGCAGTTTCGACAGGTTTTTTAATGGCTACACCTTC
CASSFDRFFNGYTF
>few|TRBJ2-5|TRBD2|TRBV5-1
TGCGCCAGCACCGGGGGGACTATCAAAGAGACCCAGTACTTC
CASTGGTIKETQYF
>many|TRBJ2-1|TRBD2|TRBV5-1
TGCGCCAGCAGCTTGACTAGCGGGACCTACAATGAGCAGTTCTTC
CASSLTSGTYNEQFF
>.|TRBJ1-5|.|TRBV9
TGTGCCAGCAGCGTAGCTGGAGGCAGCCCCACAGATACGCAGCATTTT
CASSVAGGSPTDTQHF
>few|TRBJ2-2|.|TRBV9
TGTGCCAGCAGCGTACGGGGGAGAACCGGGGAGCTGTTTTTT
CASSVRGRTGELFF
>.|TRBJ1-1|.|TRBV20-1
TGCAGTCAATTAGAGAACACTGAAGCTTTCTTT
CSQLENTEAFF
>.|TRBJ2-1|TRBD1|TRBV20-1
TGCAGTGCTAGATGGGACAGCCACTCCTACAATGAGCAGTTCTTC
CSARWDSHSYNEQFF